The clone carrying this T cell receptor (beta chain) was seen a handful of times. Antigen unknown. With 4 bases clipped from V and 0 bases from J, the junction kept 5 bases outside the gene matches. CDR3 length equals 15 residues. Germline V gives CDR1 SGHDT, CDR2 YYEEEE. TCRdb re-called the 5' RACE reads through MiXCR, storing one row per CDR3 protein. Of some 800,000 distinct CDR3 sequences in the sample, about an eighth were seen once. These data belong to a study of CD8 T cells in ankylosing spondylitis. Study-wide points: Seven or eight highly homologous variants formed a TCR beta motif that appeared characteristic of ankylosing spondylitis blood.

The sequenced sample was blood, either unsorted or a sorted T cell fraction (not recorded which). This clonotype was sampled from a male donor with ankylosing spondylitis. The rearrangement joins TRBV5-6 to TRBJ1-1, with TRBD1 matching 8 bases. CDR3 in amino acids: CASSPWDRLNTEAFF. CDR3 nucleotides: TGTGCCAGCAGCCCTTGGGACAGGTTGAACACTGAAGCTTTCTTT.